This T cell receptor (beta chain) was captured by sequencing in a study of human T cells and chemical hapten exposure. As for the study in general: Variation in per-sample TCR yields came mainly from small pooled library volume differences.

Per germline, CDR1 SEHNR and CDR2 FQNEAQ (reference sequence). This CDR3 comprises 16 residues. V shed 4 bases, J shed 0 bases, and the junction held 9 bases outside the gene matches. The study extracted total RNA from unfractionated whole blood. Unique molecular identifiers were attached to individual cDNA molecules during library preparation. Via MiXCR, TCRdb re-called the reads, giving one row per CDR3 protein. The sample yields 95,000 to 150,000 distinct CDR3 sequences, 6.5% to 10% seen once. The sequenced material came from whole blood. V and J are TRBV7-9 and TRBJ2-7; 7 nucleotides align to TRBD1. This clonotype was obtained from a human donor in good health. Some clones in this sample may be carry-over from other donors' samples. In DNA form, the CDR3 reads TGTGCCAGCAGCTATTTCCAGGGGGTAAGCTCCTACGAGCAGTACTTC. The encoded protein is CASSYFQGVSSYEQYF.